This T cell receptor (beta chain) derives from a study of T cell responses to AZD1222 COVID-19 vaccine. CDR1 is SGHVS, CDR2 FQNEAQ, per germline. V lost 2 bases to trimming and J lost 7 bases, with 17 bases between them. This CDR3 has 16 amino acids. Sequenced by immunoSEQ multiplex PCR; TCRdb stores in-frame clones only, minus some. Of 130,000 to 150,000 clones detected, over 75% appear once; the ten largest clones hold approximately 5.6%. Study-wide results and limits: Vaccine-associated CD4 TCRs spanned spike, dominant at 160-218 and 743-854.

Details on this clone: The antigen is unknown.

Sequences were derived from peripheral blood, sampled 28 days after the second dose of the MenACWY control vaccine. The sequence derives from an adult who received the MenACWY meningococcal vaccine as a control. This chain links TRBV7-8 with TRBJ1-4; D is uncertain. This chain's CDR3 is CASSLFRSSGGEKLFF. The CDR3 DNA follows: TGTGCCAGCAGCTTATTTAGGTCATCTGGTGGTGAAAAACTGTTTTTT.